This T cell receptor beta chain emerged from a study of blood T cell repertoires in COVID-19. Looking at the study overall: The United States, Italy and Spain were the sources of the acute and convalescent COVID-19 samples.

This clone was observed a few times. The protocol was immunoSEQ multiplex PCR, while the TCRdb copy is restricted to in-frame clones and leaves out a portion. The sample lists roughly 35,000 clones, roughly 80% seen once, with less than 30% in the top ten. V lost 7 bases and J 4 bases, leaving 15 bases between the germline ends. Germline assignment: CDR1 SGHRS and CDR2 YFSETQ. The CDR3 consists of 13 residues. The sequenced material came from peripheral blood. The clonotype comes from a man older than 75 with active or convalescent COVID-19. The chain uses TRBV5-1 and TRBJ2-7; D perhaps matches TRBD1 (5 bases). This CDR3 reads CASAQDTQYEQYF. The CDR3 DNA reads TGCGCCAGCGCCCAGGACACCCAATACGAGCAGTACTTC.